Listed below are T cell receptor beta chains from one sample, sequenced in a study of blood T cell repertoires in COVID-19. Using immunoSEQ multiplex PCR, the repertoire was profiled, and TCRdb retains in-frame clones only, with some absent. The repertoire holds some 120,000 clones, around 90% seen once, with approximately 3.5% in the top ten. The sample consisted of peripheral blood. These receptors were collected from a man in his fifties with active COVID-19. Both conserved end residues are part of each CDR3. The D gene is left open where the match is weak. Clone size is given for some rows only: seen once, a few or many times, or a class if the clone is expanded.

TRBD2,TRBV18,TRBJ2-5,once,CASSPGRRESETQYF,TGTGCCAGCTCACCGGGGCGGCGGGAGTCAGAGACCCAGTACTTC
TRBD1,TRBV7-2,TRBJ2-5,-,CASSLATGQAAGTQYF,TGTGCCAGCAGCCTTGCCACGGGACAGGCGGCGGGGACCCAGTACTTC
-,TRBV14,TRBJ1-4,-,CASSQRHTEKLFF,TGTGCCAGCAGCCAACGACACACAGAAAAACTGTTTTTT
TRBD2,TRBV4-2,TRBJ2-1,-,CASSQERQRGNEQFF,TGTGCCAGCAGCCAAGAAAGACAGCGGGGGAATGAGCAGTTCTTC
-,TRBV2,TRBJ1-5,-,CASSRRSSNQPQHF,TGTGCCAGCAGTCGTCGGAGTAGCAATCAGCCCCAGCATTTT
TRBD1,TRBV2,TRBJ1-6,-,CASTGTGGAWSNSPLHF,TGTGCCAGCACCGGGACAGGGGGCGCCTGGTCCAATTCACCCCTCCACTTT
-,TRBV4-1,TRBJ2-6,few,CASQRGLSSGANVLTF,TGCGCCAGCCAGAGAGGACTGAGCTCTGGGGCCAACGTCCTGACTTTC
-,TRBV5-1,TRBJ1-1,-,CASSLTERTEAFF,TGCGCCAGCAGCTTGACCGAGAGGACTGAAGCTTTCTTT
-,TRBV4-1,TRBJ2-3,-,CASSSQAGAITDTQYF,TGCGCCAGCAGCTCTCAGGCGGGGGCCATCACAGATACGCAGTATTTT
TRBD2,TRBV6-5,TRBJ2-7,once,CASSYGGGGYEQYF,TGTGCCAGCAGTTACGGCGGGGGAGGCTACGAGCAGTACTTC
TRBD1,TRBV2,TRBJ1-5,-,CASSSGTAINQPQHF,TGTGCCAGCAGTTCTGGGACAGCTATAAATCAGCCCCAGCATTTT
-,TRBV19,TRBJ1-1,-,CASGPQGLNTEAFF,TGTGCCTCAGGGCCACAGGGCTTAAACACTGAAGCTTTCTTT
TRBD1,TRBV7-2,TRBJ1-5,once,CASSADRGGQPQHF,TGTGCCAGCAGTGCCGACAGGGGAGGACAGCCCCAGCATTTT
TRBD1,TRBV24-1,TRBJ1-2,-,CATSDRGTEYGYTF,TGTGCCACCAGTGATAGAGGGACAGAGTACGGCTACACCTTC
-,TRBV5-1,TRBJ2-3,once,CASSLMEGSTDTQYF,TGCGCCAGCAGCTTGATGGAGGGAAGCACAGATACGCAGTATTTT
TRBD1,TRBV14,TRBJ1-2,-,CASSRGQGYDGYTF,TGTGCCAGCAGCCGCGGACAGGGATACGATGGCTACACCTTC
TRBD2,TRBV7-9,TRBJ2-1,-,CASRLLAGGGNNEQFF,TGTGCCAGCAGACTCCTAGCGGGAGGGGGGAACAATGAGCAGTTCTTC
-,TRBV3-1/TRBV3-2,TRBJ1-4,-,CASSQDMGAQGEKLFF,TGTGCCAGCAGCCAAGATATGGGGGCTCAGGGTGAAAAACTGTTTTTT
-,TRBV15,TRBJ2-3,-,CATSRDRAGAGTDTQYF,TGTGCCACCAGCAGAGATCGGGCGGGGGCGGGCACAGATACGCAGTATTTT
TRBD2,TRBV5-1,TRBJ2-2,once,CASSFRTSDHGELFF,TGCGCCAGCAGCTTCAGGACTAGCGATCACGGGGAGCTGTTTTTT
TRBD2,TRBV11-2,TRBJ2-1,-,CASSSAGGVYNEQFF,TGTGCCAGCAGCTCAGCGGGGGGGGTATACAATGAGCAGTTCTTC
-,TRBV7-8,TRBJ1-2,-,CASSLTTGPRIFNYGYTF,TGTGCCAGCAGCTTGACGACAGGACCCAGAATATTTAACTATGGCTACACCTTC
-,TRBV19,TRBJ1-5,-,CASSIGGSERQPQHF,TGTGCCAGTAGTATCGGTGGCTCGGAGAGACAGCCCCAGCATTTT
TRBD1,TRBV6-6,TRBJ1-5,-,CASVRGPRQPQHF,TGTGCCAGCGTAAGGGGGCCCCGGCAGCCCCAGCATTTT
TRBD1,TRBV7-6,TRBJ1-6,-,CASSSRTGVGSPLHF,TGTGCCAGCAGCTCCCGGACAGGGGTTGGTTCACCCCTCCACTTT
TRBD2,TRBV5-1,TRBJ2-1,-,CASSQGPGLALNEQFF,TGCGCCAGCAGCCAGGGACCGGGACTAGCGCTCAATGAGCAGTTCTTC
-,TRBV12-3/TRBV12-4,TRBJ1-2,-,CASSLVRNYGYTF,TGTGCCAGCAGTTTAGTCCGGAACTATGGCTACACCTTC
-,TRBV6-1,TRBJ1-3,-,CASSEARQLSGNTIYF,TGTGCCAGCAGTGAAGCGAGGCAGCTCTCTGGAAACACCATATATTTT
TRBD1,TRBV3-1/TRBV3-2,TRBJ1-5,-,CASSPGQGGSGNQPQHF,TGTGCCAGCAGCCCTGGACAGGGGGGATCTGGCAATCAGCCCCAGCATTTT
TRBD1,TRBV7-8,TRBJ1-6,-,CASSLVGSRQGLGSPLHF,TGTGCCAGCAGCTTAGTGGGAAGCAGACAGGGCCTAGGGTCACCCCTCCACTTT
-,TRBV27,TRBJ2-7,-,CASTSGSYEQYF,TGTGCCAGCACAAGCGGCTCCTACGAGCAGTACTTC
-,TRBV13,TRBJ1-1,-,CASRPRRTEAFF,TGTGCCAGCAGACCTAGGCGGACTGAAGCTTTCTTT
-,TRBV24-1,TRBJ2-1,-,CATSDFRVGNEQFF,TGTGCCACCAGTGATTTCAGGGTGGGCAATGAGCAGTTCTTC
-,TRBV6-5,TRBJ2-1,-,CASSYTRPGRNNEQFF,TGTGCCAGCAGCTACACCCGACCGGGGAGGAACAATGAGCAGTTCTTC
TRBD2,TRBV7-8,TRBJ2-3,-,CASSLVIVLGTRRGTQYF,TGTGCCAGCAGCTTAGTTATTGTGTTGGGGACTAGAAGGGGTACGCAGTATTTT
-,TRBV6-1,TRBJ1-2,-,CASSDPQGSDYGYTF,TGTGCCAGCAGTGACCCACAGGGCTCTGACTATGGCTACACCTTC
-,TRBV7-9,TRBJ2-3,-,CASSYEQFTDTQYF,TGTGCCAGCAGCTACGAACAATTCACAGATACGCAGTATTTT
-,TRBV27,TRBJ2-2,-,CASSPYTGELFF,TGTGCCAGCAGTCCGTATACCGGGGAGCTGTTTTTT
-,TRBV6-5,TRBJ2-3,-,CASSSSTSRSTDTQYF,-
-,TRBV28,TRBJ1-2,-,CASSLAPLYGYTF,TGTGCCAGCAGTTTGGCCCCTTTGTATGGCTACACCTTC
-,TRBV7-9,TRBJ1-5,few,CASSLSGSGDQPQHF,TGTGCCAGCAGCTTATCGGGGTCTGGTGATCAGCCCCAGCATTTT
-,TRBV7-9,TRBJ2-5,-,CASSLLAEETQYF,TGTGCCAGCAGCTTATTAGCGGAAGAGACCCAGTACTTC
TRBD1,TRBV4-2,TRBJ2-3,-,CASSQTAGTGSTDTQYF,TGTGCCAGCAGCCAAACGGCCGGGACAGGAAGCACAGATACGCAGTATTTT
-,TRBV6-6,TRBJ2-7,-,CASKSLSYEQYF,TGTGCCAGCAAGTCACTAAGCTACGAGCAGTACTTC
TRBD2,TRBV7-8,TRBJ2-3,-,CASSSRRLAGADTQYF,TGTGCCAGCAGCTCTAGGAGACTAGCGGGAGCAGATACGCAGTATTTT
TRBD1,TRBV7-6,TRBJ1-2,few,CASSGTANYGYTF,TGTGCCAGCAGCGGGACAGCTAACTATGGCTACACCTTC
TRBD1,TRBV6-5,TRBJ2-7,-,CASRTSGTGAYEQYF,TGTGCCAGCAGGACCTCCGGGACAGGGGCCTACGAGCAGTACTTC
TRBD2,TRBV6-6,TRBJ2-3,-,CASTLLAGLITQYF,TGTGCCAGCACCTTACTAGCGGGGCTTATCACGCAGTATTTT
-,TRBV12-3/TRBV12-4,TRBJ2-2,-,CASSRLNTGELFF,TGTGCCAGCAGTCGACTTAACACCGGGGAGCTGTTTTTT
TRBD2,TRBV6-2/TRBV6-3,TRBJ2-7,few,CASSHVRLAVSEQYF,TGTGCCAGCAGTCATGTAAGACTAGCGGTCTCCGAGCAGTACTTC